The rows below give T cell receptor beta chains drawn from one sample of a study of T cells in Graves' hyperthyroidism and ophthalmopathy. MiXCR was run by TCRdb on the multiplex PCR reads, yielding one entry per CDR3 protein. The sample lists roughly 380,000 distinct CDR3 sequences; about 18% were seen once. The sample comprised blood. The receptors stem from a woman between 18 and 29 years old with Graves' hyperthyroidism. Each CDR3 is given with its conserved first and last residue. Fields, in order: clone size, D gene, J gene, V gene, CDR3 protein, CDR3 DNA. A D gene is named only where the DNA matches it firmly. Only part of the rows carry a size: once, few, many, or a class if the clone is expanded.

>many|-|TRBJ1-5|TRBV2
CASSGREGQPQHF
TGTGCCAGCAGTGGCAGGGAGGGTCAGCCCCAGCATTTT
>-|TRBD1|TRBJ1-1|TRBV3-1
CASTDRGNTEAFF
TGTGCCAGCACGGACAGGGGAAACACTGAAGCTTTCTTT
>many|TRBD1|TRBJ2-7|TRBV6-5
CASSRGQEAYEQYF
TGTGCCAGCAGTAGGGGACAGGAGGCCTACGAGCAGTACTTC
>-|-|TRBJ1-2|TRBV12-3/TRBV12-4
CASSTNYGYTF
TGTGCCAGCAGCACTAACTATGGCTACACCTTC
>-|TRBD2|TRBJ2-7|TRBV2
CASSRTSGSYDQYF
TGTGCCAGCAGTCGGACTAGCGGGTCGTACGATCAGTACTTC
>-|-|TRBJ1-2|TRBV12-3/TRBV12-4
CASSPSRLNYGYTF
TGTGCCAGCTCACCGAGCAGGCTGAACTATGGCTACACCTTC
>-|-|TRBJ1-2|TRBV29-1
CSVDDSYGYTF
TGCAGCGTGGACGACAGCTATGGCTACACCTTC
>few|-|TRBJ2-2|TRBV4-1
CASSHGPGSQTGELFF
TGCGCCAGCAGCCATGGACCGGGATCCCAAACCGGGGAGCTGTTTTTT
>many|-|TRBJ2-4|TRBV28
CASSLQGQVSKSIQYF
TGTGCCAGCAGTTTACAGGGGCAAGTTTCCAAAAGCATTCAGTACTTC
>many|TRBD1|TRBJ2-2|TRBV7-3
CASSLTGYTGELFF
TGTGCCAGCAGCTTGACAGGGTACACCGGGGAGCTGTTTTTT
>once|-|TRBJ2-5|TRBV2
CASRTTGETQYF
TGTGCCAGCAGGACTACGGGAGAGACCCAGTACTTC
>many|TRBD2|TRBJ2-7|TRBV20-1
CRGGQRGREQYF
TGCAGGGGAGGGCAGCGGGGGCGAGAGCAGTACTTC
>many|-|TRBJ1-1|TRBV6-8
CASSYPNENGGTEAFF
TGTGCCAGCAGTTACCCGAACGAAAATGGGGGCACTGAAGCTTTCTTT
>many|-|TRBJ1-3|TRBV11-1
CASYPGNTIYF
TGTGCCAGCTATCCTGGAAACACCATATATTTT
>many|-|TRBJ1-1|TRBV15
CATSRDKWSESAFF
TGTGCCACCAGCAGAGATAAGTGGTCAGAATCAGCTTTCTTT
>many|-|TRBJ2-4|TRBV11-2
CASSFGGAAKNIQYF
TGTGCCAGCAGCTTTGGGGGGGCGGCCAAAAACATTCAGTACTTC